The clone carrying this T cell receptor (beta chain) was found a few times. The antigen remains unidentified. This record belongs to a study of cytomegalovirus exposure and HLA in healthy donors. Study results and caveats: Rare TCR sequences dominated, though some public TCRs recurred in many donors.

The CDR3 contains 15 residues. The germline CDR1 and CDR2 sequences are SGHTA and FQGTGA. The V end lost 5 bases, the J end lost 0 bases, and 14 bases lay between the germline ends. Use of 60 Vbeta and 13 Jbeta primers characterized the PCR. This table comes from immunoSEQ multiplex PCR, and its TCRdb copy is limited to in-frame clones, with some not included. The table lists some 150,000 clones, roughly 82% of them singletons. The sequencing sample was made of PBMCs. The receptor was isolated from a man between 18 and 29 years old in good health and CMV-seropositive. The V call is TRBV7-3, the J call TRBJ2-7, with no clear D. Here the CDR3 reads CASSPAGGSSYEQYF. Here the CDR3 DNA reads TGTGCCAGCAGCCCCGCTGGCGGCAGCTCCTACGAGCAGTACTTC.